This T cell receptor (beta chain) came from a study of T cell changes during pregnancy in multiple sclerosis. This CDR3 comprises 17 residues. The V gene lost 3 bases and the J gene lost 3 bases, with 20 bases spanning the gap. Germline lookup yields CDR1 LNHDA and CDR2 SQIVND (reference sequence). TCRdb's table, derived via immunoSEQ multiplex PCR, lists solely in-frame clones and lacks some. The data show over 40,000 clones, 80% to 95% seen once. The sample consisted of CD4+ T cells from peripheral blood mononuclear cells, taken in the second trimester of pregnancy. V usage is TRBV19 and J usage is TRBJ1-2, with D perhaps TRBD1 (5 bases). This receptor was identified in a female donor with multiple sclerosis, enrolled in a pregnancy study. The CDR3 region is CASSIGSAKGTYYGYTF. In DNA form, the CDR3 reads TGTGCCAGTAGTATTGGCTCAGCCAAGGGGACTTACTATGGCTACACCTTC.